A single sample gave rise to the 11 T cell receptor beta chains below, sequenced in a study of blood T cell repertoires in COVID-19. The data were produced by immunoSEQ multiplex PCR, yet TCRdb's version contains in-frame clones alone and is incomplete. The sample carries around 300,000 clones, 88% recorded once. The specimen sequenced was PBMCs or T cells enriched from blood (not recorded which). The receptors stem from a woman in her forties or fifties who had recovered from COVID-19.

The CDR3 is CASSRLAGGPETQYF. In DNA form, the CDR3 reads TGTGCCAGCTCCCGTCTAGCGGGAGGCCCGGAGACCCAGTACTTC. The chain couples TRBV18 to TRBJ2-5; 11 bases are a match to TRBD2. Trimming at V came to 6 bases and at J to 5 bases, leaving 8 bases not matched to a gene. The germline V gene encodes CDR1 KGHSH and CDR2 LQKENI. The CDR3 is 15 residues long.

The chain employs TRBV7-2 and TRBJ1-1; a weak D match, TRBD1 (5 bases). The germline V gene has CDR1 SGHTA and CDR2 FQGNSA. This CDR3 is 14 amino acids long. Trimming shortened V by 5 bases and J by 7 bases, and 17 bases separated the two germline ends. The CDR3 DNA reads TGTGCCAGCAGCACCGGACAACAAGTTTATGAAGCTTTCTTT. Translation: CASSTGQQVYEAFF.

The chain has TRBV28 and TRBJ1-1; TRBD1 matches at 9 bases. This CDR3 region has 17 residues. Per germline, CDR1 MDHEN and CDR2 SYDVKM. J was trimmed by 6 bases and V by 6 bases; bases with no gene match: 17. DNA for the CDR3: TGTGCCAGCAGCGTCACGCCACAGGGGGCCCAAGGGGCTGAAGCTTTCTTT. It encodes CASSVTPQGAQGAEAFF.

The chain joins TRBV6-1 to TRBJ1-5, with 7 bases fitting TRBD1. The CDR3 sequence is 17 residues long. V lost 3 bases, J lost 1 base, and 9 bases stayed unmatched. CDR1 MNHNS and CDR2 SASEGT come from the germline V gene. CDR3 DNA: TGTGCCAGCAGTGAGAGACAGGGCCGGCCCAGCAATCAGCCCCAGCATTTT. Amino acids: CASSERQGRPSNQPQHF.

V and J are TRBV7-3 and TRBJ2-1; tentative D call: TRBD2 (5 bases). Germline CDR1 SGHTA, CDR2 FQGTGA. The V and J ends lost 5 bases and 6 bases respectively, with 23 bases between them. This CDR3 region has 17 residues. In DNA form, the CDR3 reads TGTGCCAGCAGCCCAATAGGTTCTAGCTCGTCGGTCAATGAGCAGTTCTTC. As protein: CASSPIGSSSSVNEQFF.

The V and J genes are TRBV7-8 and TRBJ2-1, with 9 bases matching TRBD2. Trimming removed 2 bases from V and 14 bases from J; junction bases left unmatched: 10. Germline V gene lookup returns CDR1 SGHVS and CDR2 FQNEAQ. This CDR3 is built from 14 residues. CDR3 protein: CASSLSREGRQEFF. CDR3 DNA: TGTGCCAGCAGCTTATCGCGGGAGGGCCGTCAGGAGTTCTTC. Looking up the rest from reference TRBV7-8 and TRBJ2-1 gives the full variable domain: GAGVSQSPRYKVAKRGQDVALRCDPISGHVSLFWYQQALGQGPEFLTYFQNEAQLDKSGLPSDRFFAERPEGSVSTLKIQRTQQEDSAVYLCASSLSREGRQEFFGPGTRLTVL.

This chain connects TRBV30 to TRBJ2-2; the D gene is possibly TRBD2 (6 bases). This CDR3 comprises 14 residues. Germline CDR1 and CDR2: GTSNPN and SVGIG (reference sequence). The ends were cut back, 3 bases at V and 8 bases at J, with 16 bases in the middle. Here the CDR3 DNA reads TGTGCCTGGAGCCTTATGGCGGGAACTGGGGAGCTGTTTTTT. As protein: CAWSLMAGTGELFF.

The chain links TRBV29-1 to TRBJ2-7; 7 nucleotides agree with TRBD1. J gave up 4 bases and V 6 bases, and 9 bases lay outside the gene matches. The CDR3 totals 13 residues. Germline CDR1 SQVTM, CDR2 ANQGSEA. CDR3 residues: CSVNTGVGYEQYF. CDR3 coding DNA: TGCAGCGTCAACACAGGGGTCGGTTACGAGCAGTACTTC.

This clone turned up a few times. The same CDR3 can be traced to other DNA sequences in this sample. The V call is TRBV5-5, the J call TRBJ2-5; TRBD1 matches at 8 bases. Looked up from germline, CDR1 is SGHKS and CDR2 is YYEKEE (reference sequence). The V and J ends lost 0 bases and 5 bases, in that order; junction bases with no gene match: 6. CDR3 length equals 15 residues. The DNA for the CDR3 is TGTGCCAGCAGCTTGGGGCCAGGGGGCGAGGAGACCCAGTACTTC. Translating it yields CASSLGPGGEETQYF.

V usage is TRBV7-3 and J usage is TRBJ2-1; possible D gene TRBD1, 5 bases. CDR3 length: 13 amino acids. Germline V gives CDR1 SGHTA, CDR2 FQGTGA. The V gene lost 4 bases and the J gene lost 5 bases, with 9 bases spanning the gap. CDR3 sequence: CASSSVRDNEQFF. As DNA, the CDR3 is TGTGCCAGCAGCTCGGTCAGGGACAATGAGCAGTTCTTC.

The chain links TRBV18 to TRBJ2-7; D remains unclear. CDR1 is KGHSH and CDR2 is LQKENI in the germline V gene. The V end was cut by 2 bases, the J end by 0 bases, with 8 bases between. CDR3 length: 14 residues. CDR3 region: CASSPVGGSYEQYF. CDR3 bases: TGTGCCAGCTCACCAGTCGGCGGCTCCTACGAGCAGTACTTC.